A selection of T cell receptor beta chains follows, all from one sample in a study of beta chain bispecific antibodies for T cell cancers. In TCRdb, the 5' RACE reads were re-called with MiXCR into one record per CDR3 protein. The sample has about 17,000 distinct CDR3 sequences, 2% to 2.5% seen once. What these receptors recognize is not known. The specimen was healthy donor T cells cultured with leukemia cells. The receptors derive from a human donor in good health. Some clones in this sample may be carry-over from other donors' samples. CDR3s include the opening cysteine and the closing phenylalanine or tryptophan. D genes are given only for firm matches. Size is omitted from some rows. Given values are once, few, many or a class for expanded clones.

J gene: TRBJ2-5
D gene: .
clone size: many
V gene: TRBV28
CDR3 protein: CASSSGTVYQETQYF
CDR3 DNA: TGTGCCAGCAGTTCCGGGACCGTGTACCAAGAGACCCAGTACTTC

J gene: TRBJ2-7
D gene: .
clone size: many
V gene: TRBV20-1
CDR3 protein: CSARDRAGHEQYF
CDR3 DNA: TGCAGTGCTAGAGACAGGGCAGGCCACGAGCAGTACTTC

J gene: TRBJ1-2
D gene: .
clone size: many
V gene: TRBV28
CDR3 protein: CASSPNYGYTF
CDR3 DNA: TGTGCCAGCAGTCCAAACTATGGCTACACCTTC

J gene: TRBJ2-6
D gene: .
clone size: many
V gene: TRBV6-5
CDR3 protein: CASSPISGGANVLTF
CDR3 DNA: TGTGCCAGCAGTCCCATTAGTGGTGGGGCCAACGTCCTGACTTTC

J gene: TRBJ1-4
D gene: .
clone size: medium-sized
V gene: TRBV11-2
CDR3 protein: CASSSQRDEKLFF
CDR3 DNA: TGTGCCAGCAGCTCGCAGAGGGACGAAAAACTGTTTTTT

J gene: TRBJ2-5
D gene: .
clone size: many
V gene: TRBV7-8
CDR3 protein: CASSLFSQGRKTQYF
CDR3 DNA: TGTGCCAGCAGCTTATTTTCACAGGGGAGGAAGACCCAGTACTTC

J gene: TRBJ2-6
D gene: .
clone size: many
V gene: TRBV12-3/TRBV12-4
CDR3 protein: CASSFPGAGANVLTF
CDR3 DNA: TGTGCCAGCAGTTTCCCAGGGGCTGGGGCCAACGTCCTGACTTTC

J gene: TRBJ2-1
D gene: TRBD2
clone size: many
V gene: TRBV5-4
CDR3 protein: CASSSGLAGSSYNEQFF
CDR3 DNA: TGTGCCAGCAGCTCGGGACTAGCGGGAAGCTCCTACAATGAGCAGTTCTTC

J gene: TRBJ2-7
D gene: .
clone size: .
V gene: TRBV19
CDR3 protein: CASSIEVNYEQYF
CDR3 DNA: TGTGCCAGTAGTATTGAAGTCAACTACGAGCAGTACTTC

J gene: TRBJ2-1
D gene: .
clone size: many
V gene: TRBV28
CDR3 protein: CASSLSFGGGNEQFF
CDR3 DNA: TGTGCCAGCAGTTTGTCCTTTGGGGGTGGCAATGAGCAGTTCTTC

J gene: TRBJ1-1
D gene: .
clone size: many
V gene: TRBV2
CDR3 protein: CASSEPAGRKDTEAFF
CDR3 DNA: TGTGCCAGCAGTGAGCCGGCGGGGAGGAAGGACACTGAAGCTTTCTTT

J gene: TRBJ1-1
D gene: TRBD1
clone size: many
V gene: TRBV29-1
CDR3 protein: CSVTGVNTEAFF
CDR3 DNA: TGCAGCGTGACAGGGGTGAACACTGAAGCTTTCTTT

J gene: TRBJ2-3
D gene: TRBD2
clone size: many
V gene: TRBV11-2
CDR3 protein: CASSVGLAGGPDTQYF
CDR3 DNA: TGTGCCAGCAGCGTCGGACTAGCGGGGGGCCCAGATACGCAGTATTTT

J gene: TRBJ2-5
D gene: TRBD1
clone size: many
V gene: TRBV20-1
CDR3 protein: CSASEGQRHGAQYF
CDR3 DNA: TGCAGTGCCTCAGAGGGACAGCGGCACGGGGCCCAGTACTTC

J gene: TRBJ2-7
D gene: .
clone size: many
V gene: TRBV27
CDR3 protein: CASSPLSRLGEQYF
CDR3 DNA: TGTGCCAGCAGTCCTTTGTCTCGCCTAGGCGAGCAGTACTTC

J gene: TRBJ2-7
D gene: .
clone size: many
V gene: TRBV5-6
CDR3 protein: CASSQGRIYEQYF
CDR3 DNA: TGTGCCAGCAGCCAGGGACGTATTTACGAGCAGTACTTC

J gene: TRBJ1-1
D gene: .
clone size: many
V gene: TRBV11-2
CDR3 protein: CASSSPRTQHPRGNTEAFF
CDR3 DNA: TGTGCCAGCAGCTCCCCGCGCACCCAACACCCTCGGGGGAACACTGAAGCTTTCTTT

J gene: TRBJ2-1
D gene: TRBD2
clone size: many
V gene: TRBV7-9
CDR3 protein: CASSRISGSREQFF
CDR3 DNA: TGTGCCAGCAGCCGAATTAGCGGGTCACGCGAGCAGTTCTTC

J gene: TRBJ1-1
D gene: .
clone size: many
V gene: TRBV30
CDR3 protein: CAWSGWGEDTEAFF
CDR3 DNA: TGTGCCTGGAGCGGGTGGGGGGAGGACACTGAAGCTTTCTTT

J gene: TRBJ2-5
D gene: .
clone size: few
V gene: TRBV28
CDR3 protein: CASSGPQGWETQYF
CDR3 DNA: TGTGCCAGCAGTGGCCCTCAGGGATGGGAGACCCAGTACTTC

J gene: TRBJ1-2
D gene: .
clone size: many
V gene: TRBV27
CDR3 protein: CASSLYSNYGYTF
CDR3 DNA: TGTGCCAGCAGTTTATACTCTAACTATGGCTACACCTTC

J gene: TRBJ2-7
D gene: .
clone size: many
V gene: TRBV7-9
CDR3 protein: CASSIGNYEQYF
CDR3 DNA: TGTGCCAGCAGCATAGGGAACTACGAGCAGTACTTC

J gene: TRBJ1-1
D gene: .
clone size: many
V gene: TRBV29-1
CDR3 protein: CSTYEGNTEAFF
CDR3 DNA: TGCAGCACCTATGAGGGGAACACTGAAGCTTTCTTT

J gene: TRBJ1-4
D gene: TRBD1
clone size: many
V gene: TRBV19
CDR3 protein: CASSPDRAANEKLFF
CDR3 DNA: TGTGCCAGTAGTCCCGACAGGGCGGCTAATGAAAAACTGTTTTTT

J gene: TRBJ2-7
D gene: .
clone size: many
V gene: TRBV3-1
CDR3 protein: CASSRFDEQYF
CDR3 DNA: TGTGCCAGCAGCCGATTTGACGAGCAGTACTTC

J gene: TRBJ1-1
D gene: TRBD1
clone size: many
V gene: TRBV28
CDR3 protein: CASSFLAGQRSTEAFF
CDR3 DNA: TGTGCCAGCAGTTTCCTCGCGGGACAGAGGAGCACTGAAGCTTTCTTT

J gene: TRBJ2-2
D gene: TRBD1
clone size: .
V gene: TRBV2
CDR3 protein: CASSGPGQGTGELFF
CDR3 DNA: TGTGCCAGCAGTGGCCCCGGACAGGGGACCGGGGAGCTGTTTTTT

J gene: TRBJ2-1
D gene: TRBD2
clone size: .
V gene: TRBV7-2
CDR3 protein: CAGRPPGLAEYNEQFF
CDR3 DNA: TGTGCCGGCCGACCTCCAGGACTAGCGGAGTACAATGAGCAGTTCTTC

J gene: TRBJ2-7
D gene: .
clone size: few
V gene: TRBV20-1
CDR3 protein: CRKTGPTYEQYF
CDR3 DNA: TGCAGGAAGACAGGACCTACCTACGAGCAGTACTTC

J gene: TRBJ2-1
D gene: .
clone size: many
V gene: TRBV25-1
CDR3 protein: CASSDPGAPYNEQFF
CDR3 DNA: TGTGCCAGCAGTGATCCGGGGGCCCCGTACAATGAGCAGTTCTTC

J gene: TRBJ1-1
D gene: .
clone size: many
V gene: TRBV20-1
CDR3 protein: CSARDPTGTNTEAFF
CDR3 DNA: TGCAGTGCTAGAGATCCAACAGGGACGAACACTGAAGCTTTCTTT

J gene: TRBJ1-2
D gene: .
clone size: many
V gene: TRBV5-1
CDR3 protein: CASSLEAYPFGYYGYTF
CDR3 DNA: TGCGCCAGCAGCTTGGAAGCCTACCCTTTCGGATATTATGGCTACACCTTC

J gene: TRBJ2-3
D gene: .
clone size: many
V gene: TRBV5-1
CDR3 protein: CASTLGITTDTQYF
CDR3 DNA: TGCGCCAGCACTTTAGGCATAACCACAGATACGCAGTATTTT

J gene: TRBJ2-7
D gene: TRBD1
clone size: many
V gene: TRBV6-5
CDR3 protein: CASSSIRTGYEQYF
CDR3 DNA: TGTGCCAGCAGTTCGATCCGGACAGGCTACGAGCAGTACTTC

J gene: TRBJ1-2
D gene: TRBD1
clone size: many
V gene: TRBV6-5
CDR3 protein: CASSYTTGATSGYTF
CDR3 DNA: TGTGCCAGCAGTTACACGACAGGGGCAACTAGTGGCTACACCTTC

J gene: TRBJ2-5
D gene: .
clone size: many
V gene: TRBV7-8
CDR3 protein: CASSLGGVQETQYF
CDR3 DNA: TGTGCCAGCAGCTTAGGAGGGGTCCAAGAGACCCAGTACTTC

J gene: TRBJ2-7
D gene: .
clone size: medium-sized
V gene: TRBV5-1
CDR3 protein: CASSADSYTSYEQYF
CDR3 DNA: TGCGCCAGCAGCGCAGACAGTTACACCTCCTACGAGCAGTACTTC

J gene: TRBJ1-2
D gene: TRBD1
clone size: many
V gene: TRBV5-1
CDR3 protein: CASSLVAGGGYGYTF
CDR3 DNA: TGCGCCAGCAGCTTGGTGGCAGGGGGAGGCTATGGCTACACCTTC

J gene: TRBJ2-3
D gene: .
clone size: many
V gene: TRBV7-6
CDR3 protein: CASSLGQGITDTQYF
CDR3 DNA: TGTGCCAGCAGCTTAGGGCAGGGGATCACAGATACGCAGTATTTT

J gene: TRBJ2-1
D gene: .
clone size: medium-sized
V gene: TRBV5-1
CDR3 protein: CASSLGLGGANEQFF
CDR3 DNA: TGCGCCAGCAGCTTGGGACTAGGAGGGGCCAATGAGCAGTTCTTC

J gene: TRBJ1-2
D gene: TRBD1
clone size: many
V gene: TRBV10-3
CDR3 protein: CAISDRDRGYGYTF
CDR3 DNA: TGTGCCATCAGTGACCGGGACAGGGGTTATGGCTACACCTTC

J gene: TRBJ2-1
D gene: .
clone size: many
V gene: TRBV6-5
CDR3 protein: CASSPTGNEHIPDREQFF
CDR3 DNA: TGTGCCAGCAGCCCGACTGGCAACGAACACATCCCGGACCGTGAGCAGTTCTTC

J gene: TRBJ2-3
D gene: .
clone size: many
V gene: TRBV15
CDR3 protein: CATSIGGNTQYF
CDR3 DNA: TGTGCCACCAGCATCGGGGGAAATACGCAGTATTTT

J gene: TRBJ2-2
D gene: .
clone size: many
V gene: TRBV7-8
CDR3 protein: CASSLGTANTGELFF
CDR3 DNA: TGTGCCAGCAGCTTAGGGACCGCGAACACCGGGGAGCTGTTTTTT

J gene: TRBJ2-1
D gene: TRBD1
clone size: many
V gene: TRBV20-1
CDR3 protein: CSARDSGTGYNEQFF
CDR3 DNA: TGCAGTGCTAGAGATTCCGGGACAGGCTACAATGAGCAGTTCTTC

J gene: TRBJ2-1
D gene: TRBD2
clone size: many
V gene: TRBV28
CDR3 protein: CASSSPSGGNNEQFF
CDR3 DNA: TGTGCCAGCAGTTCCCCTAGCGGGGGAAACAATGAGCAGTTCTTC

J gene: TRBJ2-1
D gene: .
clone size: medium-sized
V gene: TRBV20-1
CDR3 protein: CSAVNRDAVDNEQFF
CDR3 DNA: TGCAGTGCTGTCAACAGGGACGCCGTAGACAATGAGCAGTTCTTC

J gene: TRBJ2-3
D gene: .
clone size: .
V gene: TRBV19
CDR3 protein: CASSNRVSWSPIYTDTQYF
CDR3 DNA: TGTGCCAGTAGCAACCGAGTCTCATGGTCTCCCATTTACACAGATACGCAGTATTTT

J gene: TRBJ2-3
D gene: TRBD2
clone size: many
V gene: TRBV27
CDR3 protein: CASSIPGLHLSTDTQYF
CDR3 DNA: TGTGCCAGCAGTATCCCGGGACTACATCTTAGCACAGATACGCAGTATTTT

J gene: TRBJ1-6
D gene: TRBD1
clone size: many
V gene: TRBV9
CDR3 protein: CASSDGQDNSPLHF
CDR3 DNA: TGTGCCAGCAGCGACGGACAGGATAATTCACCCCTCCACTTT

J gene: TRBJ1-5
D gene: .
clone size: many
V gene: TRBV2
CDR3 protein: CASSEGPDYSNQPQHF
CDR3 DNA: TGTGCCAGCAGTGAGGGGCCTGATTATAGCAATCAGCCCCAGCATTTT

J gene: TRBJ2-7
D gene: .
clone size: many
V gene: TRBV11-2
CDR3 protein: CASSPSRYSYEQYF
CDR3 DNA: TGTGCCAGCAGCCCAAGCAGATATTCCTACGAGCAGTACTTC

J gene: TRBJ2-5
D gene: TRBD2
clone size: many
V gene: TRBV7-7
CDR3 protein: CASSKAPQGAGETQYF
CDR3 DNA: TGTGCCAGCAGCAAAGCCCCGCAGGGAGCGGGGGAGACCCAGTACTTC

J gene: TRBJ2-3
D gene: TRBD2
clone size: many
V gene: TRBV9
CDR3 protein: CASSVGRSSGGSSTDTQYF
CDR3 DNA: TGTGCCAGCAGCGTAGGAAGGTCTAGCGGGGGCTCTAGCACAGATACGCAGTATTTT

J gene: TRBJ2-7
D gene: TRBD1
clone size: medium-sized
V gene: TRBV5-1
CDR3 protein: CASSWTGVYEQYF
CDR3 DNA: TGCGCCAGCAGCTGGACAGGGGTCTACGAGCAGTACTTC

J gene: TRBJ2-2
D gene: .
clone size: many
V gene: TRBV7-3
CDR3 protein: CASSPGQSTGELFF
CDR3 DNA: TGTGCCAGCAGCCCCGGACAGAGCACCGGGGAGCTGTTTTTT

J gene: TRBJ1-2
D gene: .
clone size: many
V gene: TRBV12-3/TRBV12-4
CDR3 protein: CASSPTGYYGYTF
CDR3 DNA: TGTGCCAGCAGCCCTACAGGGTACTATGGCTACACCTTC

J gene: TRBJ2-5
D gene: .
clone size: many
V gene: TRBV12-3/TRBV12-4
CDR3 protein: CASSFTGFQETQYF
CDR3 DNA: TGTGCCAGCAGTTTTACAGGATTCCAAGAGACCCAGTACTTC